What follows describes a single T cell receptor beta chain. This specimen comes from a study of OX40 agonist ivuxolimab in advanced cancers. As for the study in general: Every 2 weeks, ivuxolimab was infused into the patients intravenously at between 0.01 and 10 mg/kg.

The repertoire was sequenced with immunoSEQ multiplex PCR; TCRdb's copy has only in-frame clones and lacks some. The sample carries roughly 75,000 clones, about 93% recorded once. The germline V gene has CDR1 MGHRA and CDR2 YSYEKL. V shed 0 bases and J 4 bases; nucleotides not matched to a gene: 5. The CDR3 has 16 residues. This TCR was sampled from an adult with an advanced solid tumor such as melanoma, head and neck, liver or kidney cancer. Specimen: CD4+ or CD8+ T cells sorted from blood, collected in a trial of the OX40 agonist ivuxolimab. The rearrangement uses TRBV4-1 and TRBJ2-1; 8 bases are a match to TRBD2. CDR3 amino acids: CASSQDLPSGYNEQFF. The CDR3 nucleotides are TGCGCCAGCAGCCAAGATCTACCTAGCGGGTACAATGAGCAGTTCTTC.